This is a list of T cell receptor beta chains from one sample in a study of monozygotic twins with inflammatory bowel disease. TCRdb reprocessed the 5' RACE reads and keeps a single row for each CDR3 protein, giving no DNA. The specimen's table records some 170,000 distinct CDR3 sequences. The sample consisted of blood. The receptors stem from a human donor with ulcerative colitis or Crohn's disease, or a healthy co-twin of an affected twin (not recorded which). Each CDR3 is given with its conserved first and last residue. Clone sizes are given selectively: once, few, many, or a class where the clone is expanded.

abundance	v_gene	j_gene	CDR3aa
-	TRBV14	TRBJ2-3	CASSYRAHGDTQYF
-	TRBV20-1	TRBJ1-3	CSVDSVGNTIYF
-	TRBV10-3	TRBJ2-3	CAISKATRPTDTQYF
-	TRBV30	TRBJ2-7	CAWSVSDTSSSRIYEQYF
-	TRBV20-1	TRBJ2-1	CSARDPMRGSYNEQFF
-	TRBV20-1	TRBJ1-2	CSARYRGNYGYTF
-	TRBV9	TRBJ1-4	CASSVGQGAGEKLFF
-	TRBV29-1	TRBJ1-2	CSVGEGAYYYGYTF
-	TRBV21-1	TRBJ1-2	CASRVIYGYTF
-	TRBV9	TRBJ1-6	CASSVAIISPLHF
-	TRBV5-1	TRBJ2-3	CASSPFGPGSTDTQYF
-	TRBV18	TRBJ1-2	CASSPPDADRVGGYTF
-	TRBV7-9	TRBJ2-1	CASSPGTQTYNEQFF
-	TRBV7-3	TRBJ2-2	CASSLTALAGGAGELFF
-	TRBV7-9	TRBJ2-2	CASSPRGPNTGELFF
-	TRBV12-5	TRBJ1-1	CASGFGGTTEAFF
medium-sized	TRBV5-1	TRBJ2-7	CASSLLGGGPPQPEQYF
-	TRBV28	TRBJ2-3	CASRSPGLAGEADTQYF
-	TRBV20-1	TRBJ1-3	CSAVGGTGNTIYF
-	TRBV14	TRBJ2-1	CASSHGGSAFF
-	TRBV7-6	TRBJ2-2	CASSSRAGFNTGELFF
-	TRBV6-5	TRBJ2-5	CASSYGFMSETQYF
-	TRBV20-1	TRBJ2-3	CSASTDSRVDTQYF
-	TRBV2	TRBJ1-1	CASSERNRGTEAFF
-	TRBV10-3	TRBJ1-3	CAISGPGQGVSLVGNTIYF
-	TRBV7-2	TRBJ2-2	CASSKTTGMTGELFF
-	TRBV10-3	TRBJ1-3	CAITGGVSSGNTIYF
-	TRBV30	TRBJ2-3	CAWSMVPDTQYF
-	TRBV20-1	TRBJ1-2	CSARPGQFNGYTF
-	TRBV7-2	TRBJ1-2	CASSFPGGPEGYTF
-	TRBV6-2/TRBV6-3	TRBJ2-6	CASSPQGTSGANVLTF
-	TRBV5-1	TRBJ1-3	CASSLAGPFGNTIYF
-	TRBV3-1	TRBJ2-5	CASSQPSTGEETQYF
-	TRBV19	TRBJ1-1	CASSIGRGPEAFF
-	TRBV20-1	TRBJ1-1	CSARDQATEAFF
-	TRBV7-9	TRBJ2-7	CASSPGQPNYEQYF
-	TRBV20-1	TRBJ1-1	CSATRGGMNTEAFF
-	TRBV14	TRBJ2-5	CASSQRPQGMRETQYF
-	TRBV11-3	TRBJ1-1	CASSPRESTEAFF
-	TRBV14	TRBJ2-3	CASSQDWVGITDTQYF
-	TRBV11-2	TRBJ1-1	CASSLEPGGEAFF
-	TRBV19	TRBJ2-7	CATTTGREQYF
-	TRBV24-1	TRBJ2-1	CATSDPGTENYNEQFF
-	TRBV6-1	TRBJ2-5	CASSPGTLGYQETQYF
-	TRBV11-2	TRBJ1-6	CASSRWGIQGSYNSPLHF
-	TRBV28	TRBJ2-7	CASSFRIYEQYF
-	TRBV5-4	TRBJ2-1	CASSLAPSGGPSYNEQFF
-	TRBV19	TRBJ2-7	CATRPDRDLYEQYF